This T cell receptor beta chain was captured by sequencing in a study of memory CD4+ T cells and cytomegalovirus serostatus. Study-wide findings and caveats: Suggested: most of the CMV-linked TCR signature lies in CD4+ memory cells. CD4+ memory repertoires contained 67 of 164 reported CMV TCRbeta sequences.

TCRdb's table, derived via immunoSEQ multiplex PCR, lists solely in-frame clones and lacks some. The sample carries some 30,000 clones, under 80% recorded once. This CDR3 has 14 amino acids. Trimming shortened V by 5 bases and J by 4 bases, and 15 bases separated the two germline ends. Per the germline V gene, CDR1 is SGHRS and CDR2 is YFSETQ. The sort gate was single viable CD3+CD4+CD8-CD45RO+ cells for memory CD4+ T cells. Donors' CMV status reflects serum IgG against pp150, pp28, p38, p52. Remarks on this clone: Its cognate antigen is unknown.

Sample: memory CD4+ T cells from blood. The chain has TRBV5-1 and TRBJ1-2, with a weak D call TRBD1 (5 bases). The TCR sequence derives from an adult in good health and CMV-seronegative. Some clones in this sample may be carry-over from other donors' samples. As DNA, the CDR3 is TGCGCCAGCAGTCGCGGGGACGGTGCCTATGGCTACACCTTC. As protein: CASSRGDGAYGYTF.